These T cell receptor beta chains were read from a single sample in a study of cytomegalovirus exposure and HLA in healthy donors. Assay: immunoSEQ multiplex PCR; the TCRdb copy retains only in-frame clones and omits some. Among about 110,000 clones listed, less than 85% were seen once. Sample: PBMCs. The receptors come from a man aged 35 to 55 in good health and CMV-seropositive. The CDR3 runs from the conserved cysteine through the conserved F or W. A D gene is named only where the DNA matches it firmly. For some rows the clone size is stated as once, few or many, or as a class when expanded; others skip it.

TRBD1	TRBV19	-	TRBJ1-2	TGTGCCAGTAGTATAGCGGCAGGGGGCAGGGGAGGCTACACCTTC	CASSIAAGGRGGYTF
TRBD1	TRBV30	-	TRBJ1-2	TGTGCCTGGGGGGGGACAGGGGGCTACATTAACTATGGCTACACCTTC	CAWGGTGGYINYGYTF
TRBD2	TRBV6-5	-	TRBJ2-7	TGTGCCAGCAGTTACCGGACTAGCGGGAGGTACGAGCAGTACTTC	CASSYRTSGRYEQYF
-	TRBV28	-	TRBJ1-2	TGTGCCAGCAGGGGGGGTGGACACTATGGCTACACCTTC	CASRGGGHYGYTF
TRBD2	TRBV7-2	-	TRBJ2-4	TGTGCCAGCAGCTTATTCCGGACTAGACTAAACATTCAGTACTTC	CASSLFRTRLNIQYF
-	TRBV11-2	-	TRBJ1-5	TGTGCCAGCAGCTTAGCGAGGAATCAGCCCCAGCATTTT	CASSLARNQPQHF
TRBD1	TRBV7-2	-	TRBJ1-5	TGTGCCAGCAGCTTACCGGGACAGCCTATACAGCCCCAGCATTTT	CASSLPGQPIQPQHF
TRBD1	TRBV11-2	once	TRBJ2-7	TGTGCCAGCAACGCGCCAGGGGGCTGGCTCGAGCAGTACTTC	CASNAPGGWLEQYF
TRBD1	TRBV7-3	-	TRBJ1-5	TGTGCCAGCAGCTTAGCGGTATCAGGGGGAAGCAATCAGCCCCAGCATTTT	CASSLAVSGGSNQPQHF
-	TRBV7-9	once	TRBJ2-2	TGTGCCAGCAGCTTCAGCTCCCCGGGGGACGGGGAGCTGTTTTTT	CASSFSSPGDGELFF
-	TRBV10-1	many	TRBJ2-2	TGCGCCAGCAGTGAGTCGAGGGGGTCCTCCGAGGGTACCGGGGAGCTGTTTTTT	CASSESRGSSEGTGELFF
-	TRBV6-6	few	TRBJ1-4	TGTGCCAGCGCTTTGAGGGGGGGGGAGGAAAAACTGTTTTTT	CASALRGGEEKLFF
TRBD2	TRBV11-2	-	TRBJ2-1	TGTGCCAGCAGCTTCCTAGCGGGGGACTTGAATGAGCAGTTCTTC	CASSFLAGDLNEQFF
-	TRBV18	-	TRBJ1-1	TGTGCCAGCTCACCTTCCAGGATGAACACTGAAGCTTTCTTT	CASSPSRMNTEAFF
TRBD2	TRBV11-3	few	TRBJ2-1	TGTGCCAGCAGCCCGGGGGGTCTGTACAATGAGCAGTTCTTC	CASSPGGLYNEQFF
-	TRBV11-3	few	TRBJ1-4	TGTGCCAGCAGCCTCGGGTCCGCTCGGGGAAAACTGTTTTTT	CASSLGSARGKLFF
TRBD1	TRBV5-7	-	TRBJ1-1	TGTGCCAGCAGCCCCGACAGGGGTCTAGAAGCTTTCTTT	CASSPDRGLEAFF
-	TRBV28	-	TRBJ1-2	TGTGCCAGCAGCCCCCGGCCAGGGGAACGTGGCTACACCTTC	CASSPRPGERGYTF
TRBD1	TRBV5-4	-	TRBJ2-7	TGTGCCAGCAGCTTAGGACAGGGGATCTCCTACGAGCAGTACTTC	CASSLGQGISYEQYF
TRBD2	TRBV5-3	-	TRBJ2-2	TGTGCCAGAAGCTGCCCCGGGACTAGCGGGAGGTTGGCCGGGGAGCTGTTTTTT	CARSCPGTSGRLAGELFF
TRBD1	TRBV7-2	-	TRBJ2-5	TGTGCCAGCAGCTTAGGGCAGGGGGTGGGGGAGACCCAGTACTTC	CASSLGQGVGETQYF
-	TRBV7-9	-	TRBJ1-2	TGTGCCAGCAGCCCATCGGGGGGGGCGGCGTATGGCTACACCTTC	CASSPSGGAAYGYTF
TRBD2	TRBV27	-	TRBJ2-5	TGTGCCAGCAGTTTGACTAGCGGGGCTCAAGAGACCCAGTACTTC	CASSLTSGAQETQYF
TRBD1	TRBV2	-	TRBJ2-7	TGTGCCGGGACAGGGGGCGGGAGTTGGTACGAGCAGTACTTC	CAGTGGGSWYEQYF
-	TRBV5-6	few	TRBJ1-1	TGTGCCAGCAGCTTGATCCAGGGCTGGGGCACTGAAGCTTTCTTT	CASSLIQGWGTEAFF
-	TRBV7-2	-	TRBJ2-3	TGTGCCAGCAGCGCCACCCGGACAACCTTGGGTACGCAGTATTTT	CASSATRTTLGTQYF
-	TRBV28	-	TRBJ1-3	TGTGCCAGCAGTCCACCCCAGGGGTCTGGAAACACCATATATTTT	CASSPPQGSGNTIYF
TRBD1	TRBV10-3	-	TRBJ2-2	TGTGCCATCGCGATGGCACAGGGGGTTGGCGGGGAGCTGTTTTTT	CAIAMAQGVGGELFF
-	TRBV4-3	few	TRBJ1-1	TGCGCCAGCAGCCAAGACGGGGGGAGGGACACTGAAGCTTTCTTT	CASSQDGGRDTEAFF
TRBD2	TRBV30	-	TRBJ2-1	TGTGCCTGGGGAAGCGGGGGGGTCAATGAGCAGTTCTTC	CAWGSGGVNEQFF
-	TRBV6-5	-	TRBJ2-7	TGTGCCAGCAGCCCCTCCCGGGAGAGCTCCTACGAGCAGTACTTC	CASSPSRESSYEQYF
TRBD1	TRBV29-1	-	TRBJ2-7	TGCAGCGTGGACAGGGGGAGCGAGCAGTACTTC	CSVDRGSEQYF
TRBD1	TRBV19	few	TRBJ1-1	TGTGCCAGCGGGACAGGGCTAAACACTGAAGCTTTCTTT	CASGTGLNTEAFF
-	TRBV28	many	TRBJ2-7	TGTGCCAGCAGTTACGCCCGGGGAGATTCCGAATACGAGCAGTACTTC	CASSYARGDSEYEQYF
-	TRBV10-2	-	TRBJ1-6	TGCGCCAGCAGTGTAGTTGAATCCTATAATTCACCCCTCCACTTT	CASSVVESYNSPLHF
-	TRBV7-9	-	TRBJ2-5	TGTGCCAGCAGCTCCAGCGCGGGTTGGGAGACCCAGTACTTC	CASSSSAGWETQYF
-	TRBV11-3	-	TRBJ2-7	TGTGCCAGCAGCTTACCTTCCTACGAGCAGTACTTC	CASSLPSYEQYF
TRBD1	TRBV5-1	few	TRBJ2-1	TGCGCCAGCAGCTTGGCTCCCGGACAGGCAATCAATGAGCAGTTCTTC	CASSLAPGQAINEQFF
TRBD2	TRBV4-1	-	TRBJ2-7	TGCGCCAGCAGCCAGGGGGGGCTAGCGGGAATCCACGAGCAGTACTTC	CASSQGGLAGIHEQYF
TRBD2	TRBV7-9	-	TRBJ2-4	TGTGCCAGCAGCGGGACCGGGACTAGCGGGAGAGGAAACATTCAGTACTTC	CASSGTGTSGRGNIQYF
-	TRBV23-1	few	TRBJ2-5	TGCGCCAGCAGTCAATCGCGGGGACAAGAGACCCAGTACTTC	CASSQSRGQETQYF
-	TRBV4-3	-	TRBJ1-5	TGCGCCAGCAGCCAAGGTCCTCTTAAAGAGAAGCCCCAGCATTTT	CASSQGPLKEKPQHF
TRBD1	TRBV23-1	-	TRBJ2-1	TGCGCCAGCAGAGCCCTAGACCGGGACAGGGGGAGGTGTGAGCAGTTCTTC	CASRALDRDRGRCEQFF
TRBD1	TRBV18	-	TRBJ2-1	TGTGCCAGCTCACCGCCCGGACGGGACAGGTATCGCAATGAGCAGTTCTTC	CASSPPGRDRYRNEQFF
-	TRBV21-1	-	TRBJ2-7	TGTGCCAGCAGCAAATTCTGGCCTAGCGGGACCTACGAGCAGTACTTC	CASSKFWPSGTYEQYF
TRBD2	TRBV5-6	-	TRBJ2-3	TGTGCCAGCAGCTTGTATTCAGCGGGGGATGGGGCAGATACGCAGTATTTT	CASSLYSAGDGADTQYF
-	TRBV19	-	TRBJ2-3	TGTGCCAGTAGTATAGATCGTTCAGGGAAGGGTCTCACAGATACGCAGTATTTT	CASSIDRSGKGLTDTQYF
TRBD2	TRBV12-5	-	TRBJ2-2	TGTGCTAGTGGTCCCACGGCGGGAGTGCTGAGCGGGGAGCTGTTTTTT	CASGPTAGVLSGELFF
-	TRBV4-1	-	TRBJ2-4	TGCGCCAGCAGCCAAGTATCAGACAGCCAAAACATTCAGTACTTC	CASSQVSDSQNIQYF